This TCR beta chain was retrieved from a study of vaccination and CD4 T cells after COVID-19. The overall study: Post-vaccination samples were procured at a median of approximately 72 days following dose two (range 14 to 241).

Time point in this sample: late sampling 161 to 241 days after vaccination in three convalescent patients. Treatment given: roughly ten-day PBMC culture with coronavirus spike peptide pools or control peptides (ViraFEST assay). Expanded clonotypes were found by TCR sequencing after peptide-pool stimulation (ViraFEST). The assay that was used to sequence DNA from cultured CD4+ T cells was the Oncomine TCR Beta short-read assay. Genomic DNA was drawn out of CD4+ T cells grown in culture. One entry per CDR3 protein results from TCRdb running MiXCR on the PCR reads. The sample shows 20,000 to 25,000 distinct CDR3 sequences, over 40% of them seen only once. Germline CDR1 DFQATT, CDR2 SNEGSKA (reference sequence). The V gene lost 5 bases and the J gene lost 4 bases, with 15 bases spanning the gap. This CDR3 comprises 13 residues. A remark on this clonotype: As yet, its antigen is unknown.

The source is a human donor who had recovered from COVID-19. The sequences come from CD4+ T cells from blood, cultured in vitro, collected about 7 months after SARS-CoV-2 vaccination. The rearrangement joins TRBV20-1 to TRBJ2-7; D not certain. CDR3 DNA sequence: TGCAGTGCTCAATCCCCGGCGGCTTACGAGCAGTACTTC. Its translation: CSAQSPAAYEQYF.